This T cell receptor (beta chain) emerged from a study of T-cell memory formation after mild COVID-19. Study overall: TCR clusters largely stayed donor specific.

Study-level points and caveats: Later expanders leaned CD4+, whereas day 15 to 85 contracting clones were balanced CD4/CD8.

Per germline, CDR1 SGHNT and CDR2 YENEEA. The trim removed 7 bases at V and 5 bases at J, leaving 7 bases unmatched. This CDR3 has 14 residues. Turning to this clonotype: The antigen is not known.

TCRdb passed the 5' RACE reads through MiXCR, listing each CDR3 protein once. The sample lists some 210,000 distinct CDR3 sequences; roughly 18% were seen once. The receptor's source is an adult woman who had mild COVID-19 (a few samples of this study predate the infection). Cell type and time point are not known. What was sequenced was PBMCs or a T cell subset sorted from them (not recorded which). This chain joins TRBV11-3 and TRBJ2-1, with 8 bases aligning to TRBD2. CDR3 protein: CASIQRGGDNEQFF. CDR3 coding DNA: TGTGCCAGCATCCAACGGGGGGGGGACAATGAGCAGTTCTTC.